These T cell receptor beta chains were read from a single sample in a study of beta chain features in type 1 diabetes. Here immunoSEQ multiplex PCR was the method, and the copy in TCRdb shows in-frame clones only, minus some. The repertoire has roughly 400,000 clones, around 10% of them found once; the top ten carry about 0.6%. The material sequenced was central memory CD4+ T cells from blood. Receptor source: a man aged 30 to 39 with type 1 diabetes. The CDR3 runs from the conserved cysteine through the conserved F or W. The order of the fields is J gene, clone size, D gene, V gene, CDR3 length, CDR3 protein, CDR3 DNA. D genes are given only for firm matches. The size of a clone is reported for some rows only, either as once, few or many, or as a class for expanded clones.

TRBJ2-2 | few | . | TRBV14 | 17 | CASSQDRRVLGAGELFF | TGTGCCAGCAGCCAAGATCGGCGGGTCCTAGGGGCCGGGGAGCTGTTTTTT
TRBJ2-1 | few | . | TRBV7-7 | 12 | CASSPRQGEQFF | TGTGCTAGCAGCCCCCGGCAGGGCGAGCAGTTCTTC
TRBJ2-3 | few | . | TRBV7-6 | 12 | CASSLYTDTQYF | TGTGCCAGCAGCTTGTACACAGATACGCAGTATTTT
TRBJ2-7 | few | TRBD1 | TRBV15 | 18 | CATSRDSGTGPTFDEQYF | TGTGCCACCAGCAGAGATTCGGGGACAGGGCCCACCTTTGACGAGCAGTACTTC
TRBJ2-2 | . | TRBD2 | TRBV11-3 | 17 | CASSTGTSGRATGELFF | TGTGCCAGCAGTACCGGGACTAGCGGGAGGGCCACCGGGGAGCTGTTTTTT
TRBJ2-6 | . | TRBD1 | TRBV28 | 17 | CASSLTGGVSGANVLTF | TGTGCCAGCAGTTTGACAGGGGGCGTATCTGGGGCCAACGTCCTGACTTTC
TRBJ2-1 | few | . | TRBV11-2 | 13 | CASSLGVKDEQFF | TGTGCCAGCAGCTTAGGGGTCAAAGATGAGCAGTTCTTC
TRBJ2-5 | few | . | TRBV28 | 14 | CASSRDSFQETQYF | TGTGCCAGCAGTCGTGACAGTTTCCAAGAGACCCAGTACTTC
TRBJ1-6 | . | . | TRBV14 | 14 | CASSQVISRTPLHF | TGTGCCAGCAGCCAGGTTATTAGCCGGACACCCCTCCACTTT
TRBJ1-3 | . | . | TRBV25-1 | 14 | CASSELVVGNTIYF | TGTGCCAGCAGTGAACTGGTGGTGGGAAACACCATATATTTT